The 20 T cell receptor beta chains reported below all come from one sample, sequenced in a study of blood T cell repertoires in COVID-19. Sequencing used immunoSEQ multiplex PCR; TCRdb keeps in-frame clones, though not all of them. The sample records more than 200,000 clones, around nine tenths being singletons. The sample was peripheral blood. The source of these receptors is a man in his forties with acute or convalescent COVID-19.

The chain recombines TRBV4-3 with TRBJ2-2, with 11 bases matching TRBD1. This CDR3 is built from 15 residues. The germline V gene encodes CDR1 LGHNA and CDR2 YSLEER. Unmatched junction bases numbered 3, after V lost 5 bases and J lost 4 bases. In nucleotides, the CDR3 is TGCGCCAGCAGCTACGGGACAGGGGGCACCGGGGAGCTGTTTTTT. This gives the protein CASSYGTGGTGELFF.

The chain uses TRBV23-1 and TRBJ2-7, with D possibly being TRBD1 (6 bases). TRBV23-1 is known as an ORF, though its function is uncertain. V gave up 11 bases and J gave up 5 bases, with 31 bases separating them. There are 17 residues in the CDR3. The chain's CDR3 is CALLSQEIRGKGDEQYF. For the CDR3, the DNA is TGCGCCTTGCTCAGTCAGGAAATTAGAGGGAAGGGGGACGAGCAGTACTTC.

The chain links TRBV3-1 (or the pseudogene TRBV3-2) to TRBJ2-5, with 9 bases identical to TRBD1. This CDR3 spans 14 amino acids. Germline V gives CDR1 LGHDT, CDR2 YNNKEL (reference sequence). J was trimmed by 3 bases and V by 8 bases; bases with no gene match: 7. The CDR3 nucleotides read TGTGCCAGCGGATCGACAGGGGGAAAAGAGACCCAGTACTTC. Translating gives CASGSTGGKETQYF.

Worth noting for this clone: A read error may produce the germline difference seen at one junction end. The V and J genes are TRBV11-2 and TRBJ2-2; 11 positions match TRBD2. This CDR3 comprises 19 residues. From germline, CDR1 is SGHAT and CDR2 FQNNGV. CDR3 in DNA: TGTGCCAGCAGCTTAGCAGGCCTAGCGGGGGGAAGAAACACCGGAGAGCTGTTTTTT. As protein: CASSLAGLAGGRNTGELFF.

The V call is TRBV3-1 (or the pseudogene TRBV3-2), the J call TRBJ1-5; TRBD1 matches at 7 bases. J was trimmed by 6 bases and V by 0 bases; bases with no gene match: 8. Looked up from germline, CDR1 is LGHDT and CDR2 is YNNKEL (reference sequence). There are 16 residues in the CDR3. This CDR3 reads CASSQDVQGVGQPQHF. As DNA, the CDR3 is TGTGCCAGCAGCCAAGATGTCCAGGGGGTGGGTCAGCCCCAGCATTTT.

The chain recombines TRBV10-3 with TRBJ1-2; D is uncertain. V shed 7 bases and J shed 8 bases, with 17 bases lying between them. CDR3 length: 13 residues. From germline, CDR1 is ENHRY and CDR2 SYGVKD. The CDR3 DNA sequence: TGTGCCATCACTCCGAAGCCCCCGGGGGGCTACACCTTC. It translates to CAITPKPPGGYTF.

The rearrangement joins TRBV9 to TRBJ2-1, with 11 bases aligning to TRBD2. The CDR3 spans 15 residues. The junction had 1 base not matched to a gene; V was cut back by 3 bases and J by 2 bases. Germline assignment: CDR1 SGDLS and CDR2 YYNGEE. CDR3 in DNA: TGTGCCAGCAGCGCGACTAGCGGGGCCTACAATGAGCAGTTCTTC. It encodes CASSATSGAYNEQFF.

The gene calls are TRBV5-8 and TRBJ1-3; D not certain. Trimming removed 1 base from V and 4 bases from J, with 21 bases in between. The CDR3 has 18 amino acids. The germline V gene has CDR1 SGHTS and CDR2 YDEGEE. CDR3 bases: TGTGCCAGCAGCTTGTGGTTAGCCCTGGGAGCCGGGGGAAACACCATATATTTT. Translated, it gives CASSLWLALGAGGNTIYF.

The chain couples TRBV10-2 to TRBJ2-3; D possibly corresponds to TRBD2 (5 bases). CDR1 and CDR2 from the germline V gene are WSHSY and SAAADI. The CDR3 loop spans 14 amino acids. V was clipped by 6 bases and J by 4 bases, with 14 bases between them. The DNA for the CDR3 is TGCGCCAGCAGCGGGGTCGCGGCCCCAGATACGCAGTATTTT. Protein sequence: CASSGVAAPDTQYF.

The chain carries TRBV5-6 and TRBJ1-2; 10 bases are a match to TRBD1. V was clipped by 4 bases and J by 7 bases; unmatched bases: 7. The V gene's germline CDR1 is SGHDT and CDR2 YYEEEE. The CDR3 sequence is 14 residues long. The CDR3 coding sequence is TGTGCCAGCAGCCCCAGACAGGGGGCGGGTGGCTACACCTTC. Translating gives CASSPRQGAGGYTF.

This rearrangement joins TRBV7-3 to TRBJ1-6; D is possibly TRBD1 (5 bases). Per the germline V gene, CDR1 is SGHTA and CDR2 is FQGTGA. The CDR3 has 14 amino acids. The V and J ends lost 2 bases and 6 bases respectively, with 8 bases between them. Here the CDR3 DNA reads TGTGCCAGCAGCTTAGGGGGGGTTAATTCACCCCTCCACTTT. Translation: CASSLGGVNSPLHF. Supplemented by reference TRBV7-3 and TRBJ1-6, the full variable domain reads GAGVSQTPSNKVTEKGKYVELRCDPISGHTALYWYRQSLGQGPEFLIYFQGTGAADDSGLPNDRFFAVRPEGSVSTLKIQRTERGDSAVYLCASSLGGVNSPLHFGNGTRLTVT.

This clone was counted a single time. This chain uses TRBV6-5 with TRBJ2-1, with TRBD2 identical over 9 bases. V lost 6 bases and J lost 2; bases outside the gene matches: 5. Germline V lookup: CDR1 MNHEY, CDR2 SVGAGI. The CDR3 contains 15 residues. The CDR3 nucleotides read TGTGCCAGCAGCTATAGCGGGGGACCCTACAATGAGCAGTTCTTC. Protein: CASSYSGGPYNEQFF.

CDR3 coding DNA: TGCGCCAGCAGCTTGGCCTTCGGACAGAACTCCTACGAGCAGTACTTC. This translates into CASSLAFGQNSYEQYF. The chain recombines TRBV5-1 with TRBJ2-7; D possibly corresponds to TRBD1 (6 bases). The CDR3 has 16 amino acids. With 0 bases removed from V and 0 bases from J, the gap between germline ends came to 13 bases. Germline V CDR1 and CDR2: SGHRS, YFSETQ. Supplemented by reference TRBV5-1 and TRBJ2-7, the full variable domain reads KAGVTQTPRYLIKTRGQQVTLSCSPISGHRSVSWYQQTPGQGLQFLFEYFSETQRNKGNFPGRFSGRQFSNSRSEMNVSTLELGDSALYLCASSLAFGQNSYEQYFGPGTRLTVT.

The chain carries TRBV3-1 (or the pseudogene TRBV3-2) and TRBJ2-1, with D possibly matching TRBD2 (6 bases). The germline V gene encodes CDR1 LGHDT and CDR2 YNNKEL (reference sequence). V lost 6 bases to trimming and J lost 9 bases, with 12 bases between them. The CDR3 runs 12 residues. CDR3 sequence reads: CASRGVGGEQFF. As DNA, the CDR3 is TGTGCCAGCAGAGGGGTGGGAGGTGAGCAGTTCTTC.

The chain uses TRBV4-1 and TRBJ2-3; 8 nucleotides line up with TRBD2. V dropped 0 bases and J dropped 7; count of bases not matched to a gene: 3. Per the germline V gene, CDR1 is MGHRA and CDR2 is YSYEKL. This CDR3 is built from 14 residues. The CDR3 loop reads CASSQEVAGYTQYF. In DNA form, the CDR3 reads TGCGCCAGCAGCCAAGAGGTAGCGGGGTATACGCAGTATTTT.

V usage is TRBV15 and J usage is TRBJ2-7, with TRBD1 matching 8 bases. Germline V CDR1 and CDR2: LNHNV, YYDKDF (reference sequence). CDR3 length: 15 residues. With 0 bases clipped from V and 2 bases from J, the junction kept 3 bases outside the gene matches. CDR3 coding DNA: TGTGCCACCAGCAGAGAACAGGGGGGAACCTACGAGCAGTACTTC. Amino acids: CATSREQGGTYEQYF. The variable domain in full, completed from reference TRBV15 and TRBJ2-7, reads DAMVIQNPRYQVTQFGKPVTLSCSQTLNHNVMYWYQQKSSQAPKLLFHYYDKDFNNEADTPDNFQSRRPNTSFCFLDIRSPGLGDTAMYLCATSREQGGTYEQYFGPGTRLTVT.

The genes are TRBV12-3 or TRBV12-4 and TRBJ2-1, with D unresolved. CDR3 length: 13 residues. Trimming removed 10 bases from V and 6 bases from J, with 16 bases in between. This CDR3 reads CATTRRRPNEQFF. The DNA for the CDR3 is TGTGCCACTACGCGGCGCCGCCCCAATGAGCAGTTCTTC.

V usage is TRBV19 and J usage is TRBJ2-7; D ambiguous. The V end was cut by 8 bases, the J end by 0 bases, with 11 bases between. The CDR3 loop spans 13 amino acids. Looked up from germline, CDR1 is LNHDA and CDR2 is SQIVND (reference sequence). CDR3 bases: TGTGCCAGTCCCACTACGGACTCCTACGAGCAGTACTTC. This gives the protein CASPTTDSYEQYF.

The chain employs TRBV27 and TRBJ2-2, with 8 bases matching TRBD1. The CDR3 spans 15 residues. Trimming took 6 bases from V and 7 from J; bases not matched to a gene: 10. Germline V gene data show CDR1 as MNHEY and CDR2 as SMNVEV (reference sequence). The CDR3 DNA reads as TGTGCCAGCAGCTCCGACAGGGGATGGGGCGGGGAGCTGTTTTTT. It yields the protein CASSSDRGWGGELFF.

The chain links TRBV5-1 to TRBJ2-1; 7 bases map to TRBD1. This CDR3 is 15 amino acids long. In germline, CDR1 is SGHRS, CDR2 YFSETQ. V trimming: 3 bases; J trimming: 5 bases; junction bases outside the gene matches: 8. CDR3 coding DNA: TGCGCCAGCAGCTGGAAGAGACAGGGCGACAATGAGCAGTTCTTC. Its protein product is CASSWKRQGDNEQFF.